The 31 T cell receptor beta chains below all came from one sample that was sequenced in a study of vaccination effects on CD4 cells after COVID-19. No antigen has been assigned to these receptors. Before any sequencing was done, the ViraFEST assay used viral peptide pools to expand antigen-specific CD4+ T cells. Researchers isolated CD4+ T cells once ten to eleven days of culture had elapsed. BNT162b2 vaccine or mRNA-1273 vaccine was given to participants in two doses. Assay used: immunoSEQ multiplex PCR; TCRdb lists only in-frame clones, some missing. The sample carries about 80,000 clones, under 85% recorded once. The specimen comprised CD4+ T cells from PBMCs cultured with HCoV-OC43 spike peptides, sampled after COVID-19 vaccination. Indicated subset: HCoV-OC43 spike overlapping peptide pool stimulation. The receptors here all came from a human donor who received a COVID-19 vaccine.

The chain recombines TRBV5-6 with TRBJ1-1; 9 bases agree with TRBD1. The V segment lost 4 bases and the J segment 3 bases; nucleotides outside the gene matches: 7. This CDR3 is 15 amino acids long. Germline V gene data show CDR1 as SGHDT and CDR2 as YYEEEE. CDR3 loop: CASSGSGQGHTEAFF. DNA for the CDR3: TGTGCCAGCAGCGGATCGGGACAGGGCCACACTGAAGCTTTCTTT.

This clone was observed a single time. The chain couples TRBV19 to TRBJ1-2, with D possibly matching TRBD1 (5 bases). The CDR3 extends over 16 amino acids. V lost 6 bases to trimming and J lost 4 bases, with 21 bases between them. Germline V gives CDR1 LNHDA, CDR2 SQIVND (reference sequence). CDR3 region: CASSRPGAGNFYGYTF. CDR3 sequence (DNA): TGTGCCAGTAGCCGACCCGGGGCAGGGAACTTCTATGGCTACACCTTC.

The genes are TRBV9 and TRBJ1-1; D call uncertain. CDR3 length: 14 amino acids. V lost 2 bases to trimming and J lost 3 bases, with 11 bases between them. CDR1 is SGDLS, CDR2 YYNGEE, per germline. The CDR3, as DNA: TGTGCCAGCAGCGTTCAGATGAGGGACACTGAAGCTTTCTTT. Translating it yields CASSVQMRDTEAFF.

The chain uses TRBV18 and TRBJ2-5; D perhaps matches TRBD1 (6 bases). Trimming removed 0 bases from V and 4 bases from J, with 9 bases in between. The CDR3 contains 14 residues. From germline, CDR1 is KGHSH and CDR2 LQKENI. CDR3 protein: CASSPPGRGETQYF. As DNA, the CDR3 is TGTGCCAGCTCACCACCCGGCAGGGGAGAGACCCAGTACTTC.

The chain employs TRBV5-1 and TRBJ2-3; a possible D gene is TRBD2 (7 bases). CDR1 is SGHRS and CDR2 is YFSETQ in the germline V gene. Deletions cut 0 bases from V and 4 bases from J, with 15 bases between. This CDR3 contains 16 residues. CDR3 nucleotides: TGCGCCAGCAGCTTGGATGTGGGGGGGCTCCCAGATACGCAGTATTTT. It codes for CASSLDVGGLPDTQYF.

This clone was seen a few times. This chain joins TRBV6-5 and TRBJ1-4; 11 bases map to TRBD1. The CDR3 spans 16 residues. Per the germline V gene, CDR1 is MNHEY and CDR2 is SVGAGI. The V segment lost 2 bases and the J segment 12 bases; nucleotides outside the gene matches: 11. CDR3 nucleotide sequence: TGTGCCAGCAGTTACCTGGGACAGGGGGGGCGGGTGGAACTGTTTTTT. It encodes CASSYLGQGGRVELFF.

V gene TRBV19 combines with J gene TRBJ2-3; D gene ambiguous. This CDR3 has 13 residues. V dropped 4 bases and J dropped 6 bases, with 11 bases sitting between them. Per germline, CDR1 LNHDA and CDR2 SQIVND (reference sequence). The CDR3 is CASSRSPPDTQYF. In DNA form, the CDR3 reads TGTGCCAGTAGTAGAAGCCCGCCGGATACGCAGTATTTT.

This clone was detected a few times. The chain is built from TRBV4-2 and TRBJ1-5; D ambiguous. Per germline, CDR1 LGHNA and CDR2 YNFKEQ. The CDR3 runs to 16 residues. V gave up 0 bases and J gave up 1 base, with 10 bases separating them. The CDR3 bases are TGTGCCAGCAGCCAAGATCGTTACAGCAGCAATCAGCCCCAGCATTTT. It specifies CASSQDRYSSNQPQHF.

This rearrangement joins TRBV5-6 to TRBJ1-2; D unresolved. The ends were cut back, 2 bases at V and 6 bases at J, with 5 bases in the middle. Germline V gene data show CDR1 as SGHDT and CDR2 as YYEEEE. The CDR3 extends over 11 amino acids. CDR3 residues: CASSLHDGYTF. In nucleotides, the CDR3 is TGTGCCAGCAGCTTACACGATGGCTACACCTTC.

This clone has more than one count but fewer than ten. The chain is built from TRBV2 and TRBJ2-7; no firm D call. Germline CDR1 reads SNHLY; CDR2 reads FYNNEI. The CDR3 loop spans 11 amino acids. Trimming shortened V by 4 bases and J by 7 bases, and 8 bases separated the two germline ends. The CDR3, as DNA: TGTGCCAGCAGTGGGGATGGGGAGCAGTACGTC. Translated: CASSGDGEQYV.

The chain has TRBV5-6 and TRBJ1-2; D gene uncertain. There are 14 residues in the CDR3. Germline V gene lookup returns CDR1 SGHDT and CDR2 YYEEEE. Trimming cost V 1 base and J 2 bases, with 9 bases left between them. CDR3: CASSLTGGNYGYTF. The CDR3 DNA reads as TGTGCCAGCAGCTTGACCGGCGGAAACTATGGCTACACCTTC.

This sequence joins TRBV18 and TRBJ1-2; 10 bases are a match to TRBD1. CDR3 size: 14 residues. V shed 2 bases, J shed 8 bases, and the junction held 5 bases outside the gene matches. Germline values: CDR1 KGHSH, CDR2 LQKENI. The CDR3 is CASSPGTGDRGYTF. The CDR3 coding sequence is TGTGCCAGCTCACCAGGGACAGGGGATAGGGGCTACACCTTC.

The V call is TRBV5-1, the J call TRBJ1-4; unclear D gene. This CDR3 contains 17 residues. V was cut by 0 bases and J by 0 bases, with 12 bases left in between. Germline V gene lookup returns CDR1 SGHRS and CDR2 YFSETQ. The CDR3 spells CASSLAGGSTTNEKLFF. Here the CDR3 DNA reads TGCGCCAGCAGCTTGGCCGGCGGGTCAACAACTAATGAAAAACTGTTTTTT.

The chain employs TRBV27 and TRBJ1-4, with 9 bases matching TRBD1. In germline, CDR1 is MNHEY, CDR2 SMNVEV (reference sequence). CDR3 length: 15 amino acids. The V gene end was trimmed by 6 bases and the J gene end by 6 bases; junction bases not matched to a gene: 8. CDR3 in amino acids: CASRPLRTGDEKLFF. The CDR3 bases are TGTGCCAGCAGACCACTGCGGACAGGGGATGAAAAACTGTTTTTT.

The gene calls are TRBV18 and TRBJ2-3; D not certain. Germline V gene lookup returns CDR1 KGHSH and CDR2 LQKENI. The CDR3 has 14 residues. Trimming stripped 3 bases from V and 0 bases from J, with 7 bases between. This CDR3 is CASSPTSSTDTQYF. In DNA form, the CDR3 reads TGTGCCAGCTCACCCACCTCTAGCACAGATACGCAGTATTTT.

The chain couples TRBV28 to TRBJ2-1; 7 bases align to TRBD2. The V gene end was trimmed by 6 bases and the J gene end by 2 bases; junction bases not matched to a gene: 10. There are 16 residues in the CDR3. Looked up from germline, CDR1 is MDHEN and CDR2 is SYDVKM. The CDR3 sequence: CASSSAAAGAYNEQFF. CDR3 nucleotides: TGTGCCAGCAGCTCCGCTGCGGCGGGGGCCTACAATGAGCAGTTCTTC.

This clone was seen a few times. CDR3 DNA sequence: TGCAGCGTTGTTTGGCACCCTAACACTGAAGCTTTCTTT. Translated, it gives CSVVWHPNTEAFF. The chain carries TRBV29-1 and TRBJ1-1; D unclear. The CDR3 runs 13 residues. Per the germline V gene, CDR1 is SQVTM and CDR2 is ANQGSEA. Trimming shortened V by 4 bases and J by 2 bases, and 11 bases separated the two germline ends. Based on the CDR3 plus reference TRBV29-1 and TRBJ1-1, the full variable domain is SAVISQKPSRDICQRGTSLTIQCQVDSQVTMMFWYRQQPGQSLTLIATANQGSEATYESGFVIDKFPISRPNLTFSTLTVSNMSPEDSSIYLCSVVWHPNTEAFFGQGTRLTVV.

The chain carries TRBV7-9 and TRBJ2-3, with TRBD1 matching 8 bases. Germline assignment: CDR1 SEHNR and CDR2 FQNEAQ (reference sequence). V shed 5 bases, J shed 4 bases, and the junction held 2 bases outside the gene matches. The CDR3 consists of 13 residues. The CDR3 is CASSIRGPDTQYF. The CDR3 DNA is TGTGCCAGCAGCATCAGGGGGCCAGATACGCAGTATTTT.

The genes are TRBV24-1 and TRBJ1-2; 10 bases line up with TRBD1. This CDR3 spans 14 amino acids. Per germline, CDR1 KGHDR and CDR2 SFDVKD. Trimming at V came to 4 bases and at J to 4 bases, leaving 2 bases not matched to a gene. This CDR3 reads CATSEGQGSYGYTF. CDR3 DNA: TGTGCCACCAGTGAGGGACAGGGGAGCTATGGCTACACCTTC.

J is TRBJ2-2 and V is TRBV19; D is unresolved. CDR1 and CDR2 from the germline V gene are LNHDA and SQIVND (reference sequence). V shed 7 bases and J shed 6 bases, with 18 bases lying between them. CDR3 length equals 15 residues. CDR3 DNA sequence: TGTGCCAGTATTGGGTCTAGTAGATTCCCCGGGGAGCTGTTTTTT. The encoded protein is CASIGSSRFPGELFF.

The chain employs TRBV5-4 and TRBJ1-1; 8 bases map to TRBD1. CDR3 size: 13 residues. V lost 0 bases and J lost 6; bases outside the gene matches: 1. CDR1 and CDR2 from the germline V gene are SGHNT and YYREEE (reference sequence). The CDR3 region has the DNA TGTGCCAGCAGCTTGGACAGGGGGGCTGAAGCTTTCTTT. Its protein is CASSLDRGAEAFF. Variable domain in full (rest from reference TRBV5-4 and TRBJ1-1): ETGVTQSPTHLIKTRGQQVTLRCSSQSGHNTVSWYQQALGQGPQFIFQYYREEENGRGNFPPRFSGLQFPNYSSELNVNALELDDSALYLCASSLDRGAEAFFGQGTRLTVV.

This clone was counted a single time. The CDR3 here is CASSTLQGPLPYNEQFF. The CDR3, as DNA: TGTGCCAGCAGCACCCTACAGGGGCCCCTTCCGTACAATGAGCAGTTCTTC. The gene calls are TRBV21-1 and TRBJ2-1; the listed D gene, TRBD1, was not tested against the DNA. TRBV21-1 is labeled a pseudogene. The CDR3 has 17 amino acids.

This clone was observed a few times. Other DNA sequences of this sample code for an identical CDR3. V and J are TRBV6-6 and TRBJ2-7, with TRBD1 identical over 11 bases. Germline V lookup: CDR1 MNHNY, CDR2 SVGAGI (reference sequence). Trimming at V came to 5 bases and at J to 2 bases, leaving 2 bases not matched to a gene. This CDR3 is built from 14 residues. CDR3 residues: CASSPGQGAYEQYV. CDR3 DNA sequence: TGTGCCAGCAGTCCGGGACAGGGGGCCTACGAGCAGTACGTC.

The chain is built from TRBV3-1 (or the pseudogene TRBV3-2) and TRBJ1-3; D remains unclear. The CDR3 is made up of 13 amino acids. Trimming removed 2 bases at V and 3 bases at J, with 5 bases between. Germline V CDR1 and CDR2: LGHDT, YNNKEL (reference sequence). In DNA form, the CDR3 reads TGTGCCAGCAGCCAATCTCGTGGAAACACCATATATTTT. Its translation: CASSQSRGNTIYF.

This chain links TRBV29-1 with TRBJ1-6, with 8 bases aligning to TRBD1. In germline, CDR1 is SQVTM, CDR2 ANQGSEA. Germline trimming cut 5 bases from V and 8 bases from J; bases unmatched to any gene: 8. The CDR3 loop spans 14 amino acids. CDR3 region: CSVQISGGDSPLHF. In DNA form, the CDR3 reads TGCAGCGTTCAAATCTCAGGGGGCGATTCACCCCTCCACTTT.

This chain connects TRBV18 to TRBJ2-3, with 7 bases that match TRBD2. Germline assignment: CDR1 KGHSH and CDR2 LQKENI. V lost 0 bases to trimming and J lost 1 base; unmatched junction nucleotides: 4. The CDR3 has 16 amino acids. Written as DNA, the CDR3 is TGTGCCAGCTCACCACCGGGGGGGGTCCGCACAGATACGCAGTATTTT. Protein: CASSPPGGVRTDTQYF.

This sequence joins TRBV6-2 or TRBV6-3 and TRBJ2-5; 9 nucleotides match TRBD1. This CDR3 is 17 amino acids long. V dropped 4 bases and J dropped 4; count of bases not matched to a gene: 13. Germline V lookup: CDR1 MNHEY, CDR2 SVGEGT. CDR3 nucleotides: TGTGCCAGCAGTTGGGGACAGGGTGTTCGGATTGGAGAGACCCAGTACTTC. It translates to CASSWGQGVRIGETQYF.

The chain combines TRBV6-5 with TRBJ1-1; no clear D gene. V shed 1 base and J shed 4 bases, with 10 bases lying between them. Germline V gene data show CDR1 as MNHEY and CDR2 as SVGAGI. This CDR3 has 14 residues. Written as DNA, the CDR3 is TGTGCCAGCAGTTACTTAGGCGCGGGCACTGAAGCTTTCTTT. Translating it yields CASSYLGAGTEAFF.

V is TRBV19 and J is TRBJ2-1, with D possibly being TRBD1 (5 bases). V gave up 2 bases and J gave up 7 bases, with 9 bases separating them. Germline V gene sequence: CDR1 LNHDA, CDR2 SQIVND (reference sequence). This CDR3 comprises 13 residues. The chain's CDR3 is CASSIRQWNEQFF. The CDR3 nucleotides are TGTGCCAGTAGTATAAGACAGTGGAATGAGCAGTTCTTC.

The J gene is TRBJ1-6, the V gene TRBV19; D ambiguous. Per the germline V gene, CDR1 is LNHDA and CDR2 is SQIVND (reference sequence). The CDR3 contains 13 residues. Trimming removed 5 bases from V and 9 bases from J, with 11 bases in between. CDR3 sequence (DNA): TGTGCCAGTAGTTTGGCTGCTGGTTCACCCCTCCACTTT. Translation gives CASSLAAGSPLHF.

The DNA for the CDR3 is TGTGCCAGCAGCTTGTCTCTGAGGGGCAAAGAGACCCAGTACTTC. Protein: CASSLSLRGKETQYF. The V and J genes are TRBV5-7 and TRBJ2-5; tentatively, D is TRBD1 or TRBD2 (5 bases each). TRBV5-7 belongs to the ORF category, with a function that is uncertain. This CDR3 has 15 residues. V shed 1 base and J shed 3 bases, with 13 bases lying between them.